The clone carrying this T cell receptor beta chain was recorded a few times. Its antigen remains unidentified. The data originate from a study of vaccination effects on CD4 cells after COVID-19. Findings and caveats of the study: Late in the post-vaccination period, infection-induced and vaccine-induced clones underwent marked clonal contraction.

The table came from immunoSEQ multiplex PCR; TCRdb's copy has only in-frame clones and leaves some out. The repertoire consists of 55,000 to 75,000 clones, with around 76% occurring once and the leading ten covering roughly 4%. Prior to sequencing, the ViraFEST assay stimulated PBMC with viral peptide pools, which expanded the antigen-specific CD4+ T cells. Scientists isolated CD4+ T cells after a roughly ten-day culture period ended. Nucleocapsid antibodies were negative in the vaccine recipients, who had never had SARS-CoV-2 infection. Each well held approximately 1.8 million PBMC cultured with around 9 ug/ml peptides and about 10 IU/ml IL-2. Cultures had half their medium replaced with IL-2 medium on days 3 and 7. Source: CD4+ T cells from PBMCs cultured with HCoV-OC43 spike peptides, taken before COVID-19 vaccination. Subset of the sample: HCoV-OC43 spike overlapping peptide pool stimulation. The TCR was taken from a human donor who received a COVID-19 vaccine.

The CDR3 sequence: CASRVGGSENQPQHF. The CDR3 region has the DNA TGTGCCAGCAGAGTTGGAGGTAGTGAAAATCAGCCCCAGCATTTT. The chain joins TRBV27 to TRBJ1-5; D not resolved. V was shortened by 6 bases and J by 4 bases, with 16 bases between the two germline ends. This CDR3 is 15 amino acids long. The V gene's germline CDR1 is MNHEY and CDR2 SMNVEV (reference sequence).